Presented here are 15 T cell receptor beta chains from one specimen sequenced in a study of blood T cell repertoires in COVID-19. Assay used: immunoSEQ multiplex PCR; TCRdb lists only in-frame clones, some missing. The sample lists roughly 50,000 clones, approximately 84% seen once, with about 3% in the top ten. The material sequenced was peripheral blood. Every receptor here comes from a woman of 80 years or more with COVID-19, enrolled during active disease.

This chain uses TRBV30 with TRBJ2-7; D perhaps matches TRBD2 (7 bases). V lost 6 bases and J 2 bases, leaving 11 bases between the germline ends. Germline V gene sequence: CDR1 GTSNPN, CDR2 SVGIG (reference sequence). This CDR3 region has 12 residues. The CDR3 nucleotides read TGTGCCTGTACGGGGGGCACCTACGAGCAGTACTTC. It translates to CACTGGTYEQYF.

The V and J genes are TRBV24-1 and TRBJ2-3, with TRBD1 matching over 9 bases. CDR3 length: 15 amino acids. With 5 bases clipped from V and 5 bases from J, the junction kept 7 bases outside the gene matches. CDR1 KGHDR and CDR2 SFDVKD come from the germline V gene. This CDR3 is CATSGRTGAKDTQYF. The DNA for the CDR3 is TGTGCCACCAGTGGTAGGACAGGGGCGAAAGATACGCAGTATTTT.

Concerning this clone: The junction and the germline gene differ at one end; a read error may be behind it. The chain is built from TRBV7-9 and TRBJ2-1; 11 nucleotides match TRBD2. CDR3 size: 14 residues. Germline lookup yields CDR1 SEHNR and CDR2 FQNEAQ (reference sequence). CDR3 loop: CASSLAGGSNEQFF. DNA for the CDR3: TGTGCCAGCAGCCTAGCGGGAGGATCCAATGAGCAGTTCTTC.

As DNA, the CDR3 is TGCGCCAGCAGCCAAGGGGGGTCCTACACAGGGGCCCAGCATTTT. It encodes CASSQGGSYTGAQHF. The J gene is TRBJ1-5, the V gene TRBV4-1; TRBD1 aligns across 7 bases. The germline CDR1 and CDR2 sequences are MGHRA and YSYEKL. The length of the CDR3 is 15 residues. The V segment lost 1 base and the J segment 11 bases; nucleotides outside the gene matches: 11.

This clone has only a few counts. This chain uses TRBV6-5 with TRBJ2-1; 10 nucleotides agree with TRBD2. In germline, CDR1 is MNHEY, CDR2 SVGAGI. CDR3 length: 12 amino acids. Trimming took 2 bases from V and 15 from J; bases not matched to a gene: 4. CDR3 DNA sequence: TGTGCCAGCAGTTACGGGACTAGCGTTCTGTTCTTC. Translating gives CASSYGTSVLFF.

The chain links TRBV5-1 to TRBJ2-5, with 7 positions matching TRBD2. Germline CDR1 SGHRS, CDR2 YFSETQ. V lost 4 bases to trimming and J lost 5 bases; unmatched junction nucleotides: 11. CDR3 length: 15 amino acids. The CDR3 sequence is CASSLHAGVGETQYF. The CDR3 DNA is TGCGCCAGCAGCCTCCATGCGGGAGTCGGCGAGACCCAGTACTTC. The full variable domain, rest sourced from reference TRBV5-1 and TRBJ2-5, is KAGVTQTPRYLIKTRGQQVTLSCSPISGHRSVSWYQQTPGQGLQFLFEYFSETQRNKGNFPGRFSGRQFSNSRSEMNVSTLELGDSALYLCASSLHAGVGETQYFGPGTRLLVL.

The V and J genes are TRBV25-1 and TRBJ1-4, with a possible D match to TRBD1 (5 bases). In germline, CDR1 is MGHDK, CDR2 SYGVNS. This CDR3 spans 15 amino acids. Between the trimmed V and J ends, which lost 2 bases and 1 base, there was a span of 8 bases. This chain's CDR3 is CASSEGGVTNEKLFF. In nucleotides, the CDR3 is TGTGCCAGCAGTGAAGGAGGGGTAACTAATGAAAAACTGTTTTTT.

V usage is TRBV9 and J usage is TRBJ1-4, with D tentatively TRBD1 (5 bases). V was trimmed by 4 bases and J by 0 bases, leaving 7 bases between them. The germline V gene encodes CDR1 SGDLS and CDR2 YYNGEE. The CDR3 has 14 amino acids. The CDR3: CASSPGATNEKLFF. In nucleotides, the CDR3 is TGTGCCAGCAGCCCGGGGGCAACTAATGAAAAACTGTTTTTT. Combining the CDR3 with reference TRBV9 and TRBJ1-4 gives the whole variable domain DSGVTQTPKHLITATGQRVTLRCSPRSGDLSVYWYQQSLDQGLQFLIQYYNGEERAKGNILERFSAQQFPDLHSELNLSSLELGDSALYFCASSPGATNEKLFFGSGTQLSVL.

DNA for the CDR3: TGTGCCAGCAGCCACCGGGCAGCGGCATACTATGGCTACACCTTC. Translated, it gives CASSHRAAAYYGYTF. The rearrangement uses TRBV3-1 (or the pseudogene TRBV3-2) and TRBJ1-2, with no clear D. From germline, CDR1 is LGHDT and CDR2 YNNKEL (reference sequence). The CDR3 has 15 amino acids. Trimming removed 3 bases from V and 3 bases from J, with 14 bases in between.

J is TRBJ1-2 and V is TRBV5-1; TRBD1 is a possible D gene (6 bases). Trimming took off 4 bases at V and 3 bases at J, with 13 bases between the two ends. The CDR3 is 14 residues long. CDR1 is SGHRS, CDR2 YFSETQ, per germline. CDR3 in DNA: TGCGCCAGCAGCCTGCAGGGGTATGACTATGGCTACACCTTC. It is translated as CASSLQGYDYGYTF.

As DNA, the CDR3 is TGTGCCAGCATCCCCGACAGGACCCTTAACTATGGCTACACCTTC. Its translation: CASIPDRTLNYGYTF. The gene calls are TRBV2 and TRBJ1-2; possible D gene TRBD1, 6 bases. V gave up 7 bases and J gave up 1 base, with 16 bases separating them. The CDR3 is made up of 15 amino acids. From germline, CDR1 is SNHLY and CDR2 FYNNEI.

This chain joins TRBV3-1 (or the pseudogene TRBV3-2) and TRBJ2-1; no clear D. Trimming shortened V by 9 bases and J by 2 bases, and 11 bases separated the two germline ends. Germline V gives CDR1 LGHDT, CDR2 YNNKEL (reference sequence). The length of the CDR3 is 13 residues. CDR3 in DNA: TGTGCCAGTCGCTCCCAGGCCTACAATGAGCAGTTCTTC. Encoded protein: CASRSQAYNEQFF.

The chain has TRBV20-1 and TRBJ2-7, with D maybe TRBD2 (5 bases). Germline CDR1 is DFQATT and CDR2 is SNEGSKA (reference sequence). Trimming cost V 3 bases and J 2 bases, with 14 bases left between them. The CDR3 extends over 14 amino acids. CDR3 in amino acids: CSASLQRTPYEQYF. The DNA for the CDR3 is TGCAGTGCTAGTCTCCAGCGGACCCCCTACGAGCAGTACTTC.

The chain is built from TRBV7-9 and TRBJ2-3; 8 nucleotides line up with TRBD1. CDR1 and CDR2 (germline): SEHNR, FQNEAQ (reference sequence). The V and J ends lost 4 bases and 5 bases, in that order; junction bases with no gene match: 8. The CDR3 covers 15 residues. CDR3 protein: CASSSDRVEGDTQYF. CDR3 DNA sequence: TGTGCCAGCAGCTCGGACAGGGTCGAGGGAGATACGCAGTATTTT.

The sample holds a few counts of this clone. The chain employs TRBV7-2 and TRBJ2-7; 7 bases match TRBD2. The CDR3 runs 16 residues. The V and J ends lost 4 bases and 5 bases, in that order; junction bases with no gene match: 14. The V gene's germline CDR1 is SGHTA and CDR2 FQGNSA. CDR3 sequence: CASSSREGQGPHEQYF. In DNA, the CDR3 is TGTGCCAGCAGCTCAAGGGAGGGGCAAGGTCCCCACGAGCAGTACTTC. The variable domain in full, completed from reference TRBV7-2 and TRBJ2-7, reads GAGVSQSPSNKVTEKGKDVELRCDPISGHTALYWYRQSLGQGLEFLIYFQGNSAPDKSGLPSDRFSAERTGGSVSTLTIQRTQQEDSAVYLCASSSREGQGPHEQYFGPGTRLTVT.